Listed here are 4 T cell receptor beta chains from one sample, sequenced in a study of human T cells and chemical hapten exposure. TCRdb re-called the RACE reads through MiXCR, storing one row per CDR3 protein. Of some 82,000 distinct CDR3 sequences in the sample, 6.6% were seen once. Time point here: patch test 2, 6 weeks after DPC sensitization. Treatment: therapeutic diphenylcyclopropenone sensitization with weekly scalp DPC. Sample: whole blood, taken in connection with sensitization to the hapten diphenylcyclopropenone (DPC). The receptors were sampled from a woman between 25 and 40 years old with alopecia areata. Some clones in this sample may be carry-over from other donors' samples.

This clonotype was counted many times. This chain links TRBV20-1 with TRBJ2-2; no clear D. Trimming removed 3 bases from V and 2 bases from J, with 7 bases in between. The germline V gene has CDR1 DFQATT and CDR2 SNEGSKA (reference sequence). The CDR3 consists of 13 residues. The CDR3 sequence: CSASWRNTGELFF. The CDR3 nucleotides read TGCAGTGCTAGTTGGCGTAACACCGGGGAGCTGTTTTTT.

The chain is built from TRBV3-1 and TRBJ1-1; D is uncertain. Trimming removed 4 bases from V and 4 bases from J, with 13 bases in between. The CDR3 totals 14 residues. Germline V gene data show CDR1 as LGHDT and CDR2 as YNNKEL (reference sequence). CDR3 sequence reads: CASSPHGGLTEAFF. The CDR3 DNA reads TGTGCCAGCAGCCCTCATGGCGGGCTCACTGAAGCTTTCTTT. The variable domain in full, with the rest retrieved from reference TRBV3-1 and TRBJ1-1, is DTAVSQTPKYLVTQMGNDKSIKCEQNLGHDTMYWYKQDSKKFLKIMFSYNNKELIINETVPNRFSPKSPDKAHLNLHINSLELGDSAVYFCASSPHGGLTEAFFGQGTRLTVV.

In this sample, this clonotype turned up many times. The V call is TRBV5-4, the J call TRBJ1-6; TRBD1 agrees at 10 bases. Germline values: CDR1 SGHNT, CDR2 YYREEE (reference sequence). This CDR3 comprises 17 residues. J gave up 8 bases and V 3 bases, and 11 bases lay outside the gene matches. The CDR3 DNA reads TGTGCCAGCAGCTCACCGGGACAGGGGTCTTGGGATTCACCCCTCCACTTT. It yields the protein CASSSPGQGSWDSPLHF.

A few counts support this clonotype. The chain recombines TRBV6-6 with TRBJ1-6; a possible D gene is TRBD1 (5 bases). V was cut by 6 bases and J by 0 bases, with 21 bases left in between. The CDR3 spans 19 residues. Germline V gives CDR1 MNHNY, CDR2 SVGAGI (reference sequence). CDR3 sequence reads: CASRSLGTPGSSYNSPLHF. CDR3 nucleotide sequence: TGTGCCAGCAGGAGCCTAGGGACTCCCGGTAGCTCCTATAATTCACCCCTCCACTTT.